The clone carrying this T cell receptor (beta chain) appeared a single time. The V gene's germline CDR1 is SGHRS and CDR2 YFSETQ. The length of the CDR3 is 13 residues. V was trimmed by 3 bases and J by 4 bases, leaving 11 bases between them. These data originate in a study of blood T cell repertoires in COVID-19. Study overall: The samples span acute and convalescent COVID-19 from the United States, Italy and Spain. Sources were T cells, B-cell-depleted T cells, or PBMCs; the material itself was cDNA or gDNA.

Authors' analysis steps: Amplifying reference gene primers gave estimates of nucleated cell counts. Libraries were prepared by immunoSEQ multiplex PCR; TCRdb keeps only in-frame clonotypes and omits some of them. That table is the source of V, J and clone size, and D and trimming were worked out from the DNA. Among 250,000 to 350,000 clones listed, more than 80% were seen once. J is TRBJ2-7 and V is TRBV5-1, with D tentatively TRBD1 (6 bases). The source is a woman aged 25 to 39 with active or convalescent COVID-19. Sequenced input: peripheral blood. The CDR3 nucleotides are TGCGCCAGCAGCTGGGGACATCCTTACGAGCAGTACTTC. Translating gives CASSWGHPYEQYF.